Listed here are 14 T cell receptor beta chains from one sample, sequenced in a study of beta chain features in type 1 diabetes. Every isolated RNA sample was fully reverse transcribed, so sequencing captured expressed TCRB transcripts. The data were produced by immunoSEQ multiplex PCR, yet TCRdb's version contains in-frame clones alone and is incomplete. This repertoire shows under 250,000 clones, less than 15% found once; its top ten account for roughly 0.024%. Sequencing was carried out using naive CD4+ T cells from blood. The receptors were sampled from a woman aged 40 to 49 in good health.

The chain recombines TRBV5-6 with TRBJ2-4; 9 nucleotides agree with TRBD1. This CDR3 contains 15 residues. The germline V gene has CDR1 SGHDT and CDR2 YYEEEE. Losses at the gene ends were 0 bases for V and 8 bases for J; bases not matched to a gene: 6. DNA of the CDR3: TGTGCCAGCAGCTTGGACGGACAGGGGACAGACATTCAGTACTTC. Amino acids: CASSLDGQGTDIQYF.

This clone has at least ten counts. This chain connects TRBV4-3 to TRBJ2-7, with 7 bases lining up with TRBD2. In germline, CDR1 is LGHNA, CDR2 YSLEER. The CDR3 is made up of 14 amino acids. With 4 bases clipped from V and 4 bases from J, the junction kept 7 bases outside the gene matches. In DNA form, the CDR3 reads TGCGCCAGCAGCCTAGAGTCCGGGGGGTACGAGCAGTACTTC. Amino acids: CASSLESGGYEQYF.

This clone was found once. This CDR3 is CASRPPRGGETQYF. CDR3 DNA sequence: TGTGCCAGCAGGCCCCCGCGGGGCGGAGAGACCCAGTACTTC. The chain couples TRBV6-5 to TRBJ2-5, with D possibly TRBD2 on 6 matching bases. The CDR3 spans 14 residues. V shed 6 bases and J shed 4 bases, with 15 bases lying between them. Germline CDR1 and CDR2: MNHEY and SVGAGI.

The V gene is TRBV5-1, the J gene TRBJ2-5, with D unresolved. V was cut by 7 bases and J by 5 bases, with 15 bases left in between. The CDR3 covers 13 residues. Germline-derived CDR1 and CDR2 are SGHRS and YFSETQ. CDR3 region: CASQSPSRETQYF. CDR3 DNA: TGCGCCAGCCAGTCCCCGTCCCGCGAGACCCAGTACTTC.

The chain uses TRBV2 and TRBJ2-7, with D maybe TRBD2 (6 bases). V was clipped by 2 bases and J by 0 bases, with 8 bases between them. CDR3 length: 14 amino acids. Germline V CDR1 and CDR2: SNHLY, FYNNEI. This CDR3 reads CASSERESSYEQYF. The CDR3 nucleotides are TGTGCCAGCAGTGAACGGGAGAGCTCCTACGAGCAGTACTTC.

This clone has just a few counts. The genes are TRBV6-1 and TRBJ2-7, with 10 nucleotides matching TRBD1. CDR1 is MNHNS, CDR2 SASEGT, per germline. The CDR3 has 15 residues. Trimming at V came to 7 bases and at J to 3 bases, leaving 9 bases not matched to a gene. DNA of the CDR3: TGTGCCAGCACAAGGGACAGGGGTTGGGACTACGAGCAGTACTTC. Residues: CASTRDRGWDYEQYF.

This clone was observed a few times. V usage is TRBV25-1 and J usage is TRBJ1-5; possible D gene TRBD1, 6 bases. Trimming took 5 bases from V and 2 from J, leaving 13 bases between them. Germline values: CDR1 MGHDK, CDR2 SYGVNS. There are 15 residues in the CDR3. The CDR3 coding sequence is TGTGCCAGCAGTCAGGCAGGGGTAGGCAATCAGCCCCAGCATTTT. Translated: CASSQAGVGNQPQHF.

In its sample, this clone was seen a few times. V is TRBV4-1 and J is TRBJ2-1; D uncertain. There are 16 residues in the CDR3. Trimming removed 0 bases from V and 0 bases from J, with 9 bases in between. Germline CDR1 is MGHRA and CDR2 is YSYEKL. The CDR3 DNA is TGCGCCAGCAGCCAAGAGGGCAGGCGCTCCTACAATGAGCAGTTCTTC. Residues: CASSQEGRRSYNEQFF.

The chain is built from TRBV19 and TRBJ2-1; TRBD2 matches at 7 bases. The CDR3 consists of 14 residues. CDR1 and CDR2 from the germline V gene are LNHDA and SQIVND (reference sequence). J was trimmed by 2 bases and V by 7 bases; bases with no gene match: 5. In DNA form, the CDR3 reads TGTGCCAGTAAGGCGACTAGCACCTACAATGAGCAGTTCTTC. Translation gives CASKATSTYNEQFF.

The chain carries TRBV19 and TRBJ2-5, with TRBD2 identical over 12 bases. This CDR3 has 17 residues. The trim removed 5 bases at V and 4 bases at J, leaving 11 bases unmatched. Germline V gene sequence: CDR1 LNHDA, CDR2 SQIVND (reference sequence). The CDR3 is CASSLWTSGAAVETQYF. CDR3 coding DNA: TGTGCCAGTAGTCTCTGGACTAGCGGGGCCGCGGTAGAGACCCAGTACTTC. Full variable domain (rest looked up from reference TRBV19 and TRBJ2-5): DGGITQSPKYLFRKEGQNVTLSCEQNLNHDAMYWYRQDPGQGLRLIYYSQIVNDFQKGDIAEGYSVSREKKESFPLTVTSAQKNPTAFYLCASSLWTSGAAVETQYFGPGTRLLVL.

This clone has more than one count but fewer than ten. The chain couples TRBV19 to TRBJ2-7; the match to TRBD1 covers 8 bases. The CDR3 length is 15 residues. Per germline, CDR1 LNHDA and CDR2 SQIVND (reference sequence). The V gene end was trimmed by 5 bases and the J gene end by 3 bases; junction bases not matched to a gene: 9. CDR3 region: CASSLPGQVLYEQYF. In nucleotides, the CDR3 is TGTGCCAGTAGTCTGCCGGGACAGGTACTCTACGAGCAGTACTTC.

The V call is TRBV7-8, the J call TRBJ1-3, with unresolved D. V shed 4 bases and J shed 4 bases, with 2 bases lying between them. This CDR3 contains 11 residues. From germline, CDR1 is SGHVS and CDR2 FQNEAQ. CDR3 amino acids: CASSSGNTIYF. DNA for the CDR3: TGTGCCAGCAGCTCAGGAAACACCATATATTTT.

The rearrangement joins TRBV7-8 to TRBJ1-2; 7 bases align to TRBD1. Per the germline V gene, CDR1 is SGHVS and CDR2 is FQNEAQ. The CDR3 is 16 residues long. J was trimmed by 2 bases and V by 5 bases; bases with no gene match: 11. The CDR3 DNA is TGTGCCAGCAGCCTAAGTCGGGACAGAGGGAACTATGGCTACACCTTC. It is translated as CASSLSRDRGNYGYTF.

This clone was counted only a few times. The chain links TRBV2 to TRBJ2-5; a weak D match, TRBD2 (5 bases). The V end lost 5 bases, the J end lost 5 bases, and 12 bases lay between the germline ends. The germline V gene encodes CDR1 SNHLY and CDR2 FYNNEI. This CDR3 spans 13 amino acids. The CDR3: CASSIGLTETQYF. The CDR3 DNA is TGTGCCAGCAGTATCGGACTGACGGAGACCCAGTACTTC.